These 26 T cell receptor beta chains were all obtained from the same sample, sequenced in a study of T-cell memory formation after mild COVID-19. Using its own MiXCR run on the 5' RACE reads, TCRdb lists one record per CDR3 protein. This sample has under 350,000 distinct CDR3 sequences, with 15% to 20% found just once. The source material was PBMCs or a T cell subset sorted from them (not recorded which). The receptor set was obtained from a man between 18 and 29 years old who had mild COVID-19 (a few samples of this study predate the infection). Cell type and time point are not known.

V gene TRBV24-1 combines with J gene TRBJ2-1, with unresolved D. CDR3 length: 14 amino acids. Trimming removed 4 bases from V and 3 bases from J, with 9 bases in between. The V gene's germline CDR1 is KGHDR and CDR2 SFDVKD. CDR3 in DNA: TGTGCCACCAGTGACCTCAGAGGCTACAATGAGCAGTTCTTC. It encodes CATSDLRGYNEQFF.

The CDR3 spells CASSSHRGDYTDTQYF. CDR3 coding DNA: TGTGCCAGCAGCTCCCACAGGGGGGACTACACAGATACGCAGTATTTT. The chain has TRBV7-2 and TRBJ2-3, with D possibly matching TRBD1 (8 bases). The V end was cut by 4 bases, the J end by 2 bases, with 16 bases between. Germline V CDR1 and CDR2: SGHTA, FQGNSA. The CDR3 has 16 amino acids.

In DNA, the CDR3 is TGCGCCAGCAGCTTGGGCACAGGGGATGTCCACGAGCAGTACGTC. Translation: CASSLGTGDVHEQYV. V gene TRBV5-1 combines with J gene TRBJ2-7; 7 nucleotides agree with TRBD1. V lost 0 bases to trimming and J lost 5 bases; unmatched junction nucleotides: 8. CDR3 length equals 15 residues. Per the germline V gene, CDR1 is SGHRS and CDR2 is YFSETQ.

This clonotype came up a few times. The chain uses TRBV30 and TRBJ2-5, with 13 nucleotides matching TRBD2. The length of the CDR3 is 14 residues. V was clipped by 6 bases and J by 5 bases; unmatched bases: 6. CDR1 GTSNPN and CDR2 SVGIG come from the germline V gene (reference sequence). The CDR3 is CACQGLAGMETQYF. For the CDR3, the DNA is TGTGCCTGCCAGGGACTAGCGGGGATGGAGACCCAGTACTTC.

The genes are TRBV10-3 and TRBJ2-3; 13 nucleotides agree with TRBD2. The CDR3 is 16 amino acids. Trimming took 6 bases from V and 1 from J; bases not matched to a gene: 4. Germline V gene sequence: CDR1 ENHRY, CDR2 SYGVKD. The CDR3 nucleotides are TGTGCCATCAGCCTAGGACTAGCGGGGGGCACAGATACGCAGTATTTT. Protein: CAISLGLAGGTDTQYF.

In this sample, this clonotype turned up a few times. J is TRBJ2-3 and V is TRBV5-1; D call uncertain. V was trimmed by 6 bases and J by 1 base, leaving 18 bases between them. The CDR3 runs 16 residues. Germline values: CDR1 SGHRS, CDR2 YFSETQ. The CDR3 coding sequence is TGCGCCAGCACCCTGGGTTCCATTGTGGGCACAGATACGCAGTATTTT. Protein sequence: CASTLGSIVGTDTQYF.

The rearrangement joins TRBV7-3 to TRBJ1-2; D perhaps matches TRBD1 (5 bases). CDR1 is SGHTA, CDR2 FQGTGA, per germline. The germline V and J ends were trimmed by 3 bases and 7 bases, with 12 bases remaining between them. This CDR3 is 13 amino acids long. The DNA for the CDR3 is TGTGCCAGCAGCTTTGGGGGAATTGGTGGCTACACCTTC. Translated: CASSFGGIGGYTF.

This clonotype occurred a few times. The chain employs TRBV30 and TRBJ2-4; 11 positions agree with TRBD1. Germline V lookup: CDR1 GTSNPN, CDR2 SVGIG (reference sequence). The CDR3 has 12 amino acids. V shed 5 bases and J 6 bases; nucleotides not matched to a gene: 0. The CDR3 coding sequence is TGTGCCTGGGGGACAGGGGGAAACATTCAGTACTTC. Its translation is CAWGTGGNIQYF.

In its sample, this clonotype was seen a few times. The chain has TRBV28 and TRBJ2-5, with TRBD1 identical over 9 bases. Germline values: CDR1 MDHEN, CDR2 SYDVKM. V dropped 4 bases and J dropped 4; count of bases not matched to a gene: 4. The CDR3 runs 14 residues. Here the CDR3 DNA reads TGTGCCAGCAGTTCCCCGACAGGGGGAGAGACCCAGTACTTC. Residues: CASSSPTGGETQYF.

Concerning this clonotype itself: A single base separates this from a much larger clone, so it may be a read error. The chain links TRBV7-9 to TRBJ2-5; the D is unclear. The CDR3 totals 13 residues. Trimming cost V 3 bases and J 1 base, with 6 bases left between them. Per the germline V gene, CDR1 is SEHNR and CDR2 is FQNEAQ (reference sequence). The chain's CDR3 is CASSFPGQETQYF. CDR3 nucleotides: TGTGCCAGCAGCTTCCCGGGCCAAGAGACCCAGTACTTC.

A few counts support this clonotype. The chain combines TRBV20-1 with TRBJ2-1; 10 positions match TRBD2. The CDR3 extends over 15 amino acids. J gave up 8 bases and V 2 bases, and 9 bases lay outside the gene matches. Germline V gene sequence: CDR1 DFQATT, CDR2 SNEGSKA (reference sequence). This chain's CDR3 is CSARQASGGWDEQFF. In nucleotides, the CDR3 is TGCAGTGCTAGACAAGCTAGCGGGGGTTGGGATGAGCAGTTCTTC.

This clonotype showed up just a few times. As DNA, the CDR3 is TGTGCCAGCAACCGTGGGCCGAATGAGCAGTTCTTC. Protein: CASNRGPNEQFF. The chain combines TRBV5-6 with TRBJ2-1; no clear D. V was clipped by 6 bases and J by 7 bases, with 11 bases between them. The CDR3 consists of 12 residues. Germline CDR1 is SGHDT and CDR2 is YYEEEE.

The J gene is TRBJ2-3, the V gene TRBV5-4, with a tentative D call TRBD2 (7 bases). The CDR3 extends over 14 amino acids. The germline gives CDR1 SGHNT, CDR2 YYREEE (reference sequence). Trimming shortened V by 7 bases and J by 5 bases, and 17 bases separated the two germline ends. As DNA, the CDR3 is TGTGCCAGCCCTTCCCGGGGGGCTGAAGATACGCAGTATTTT. Protein sequence: CASPSRGAEDTQYF.

This clonotype came up many times. The chain carries TRBV6-5 and TRBJ2-3, with 9 bases identical to TRBD2. Unmatched junction bases numbered 17, after V lost 2 bases and J lost 5 bases. The germline CDR1 and CDR2 sequences are MNHEY and SVGAGI. CDR3 length: 19 amino acids. In nucleotides, the CDR3 is TGTGCCAGCAGTTACGTGGCGGGGGGGCGAATAAAGGGCCGAGATACGCAGTATTTT. Its protein product is CASSYVAGGRIKGRDTQYF.

The J gene is TRBJ2-7, the V gene TRBV6-2 or TRBV6-3, with D perhaps matching TRBD1 or TRBD2 (5 bases each). V was pared by 5 bases and J by 6 bases, with 14 bases between. The CDR3 is made up of 13 amino acids. The V gene's germline CDR1 is MNHEY and CDR2 SVGEGT. CDR3 region: CASSINTGLEQYV. Here the CDR3 DNA reads TGTGCCAGCAGTATCAACACAGGACTCGAGCAGTACGTC.

The rearrangement joins TRBV25-1 to TRBJ2-2; unclear D gene. Germline assignment: CDR1 MGHDK and CDR2 SYGVNS. V was trimmed by 0 bases and J by 3 bases, leaving 8 bases between them. The CDR3 sequence is 15 residues long. The CDR3 reads CASSEYQAYTGELFF. CDR3 DNA: TGTGCCAGCAGTGAATACCAGGCCTACACCGGGGAGCTGTTTTTT.

The chain recombines TRBV6-5 with TRBJ2-1; TRBD1 agrees at 9 bases. Unmatched junction bases numbered 2, after V lost 0 bases and J lost 8 bases. CDR3 size: 14 residues. CDR1 and CDR2 from the germline V gene are MNHEY and SVGAGI. CDR3 nucleotides: TGTGCCAGCAGTTACTCGAGGACAGGGGATGAGCAGTTCTTC. Its translation: CASSYSRTGDEQFF.

The chain is built from TRBV7-2 and TRBJ2-5; D may be TRBD2 (5 bases). The CDR3 is 13 residues long. Trimming stripped 5 bases from V and 7 bases from J, with 14 bases between. The germline CDR1 and CDR2 sequences are SGHTA and FQGNSA. The CDR3 sequence: CASSPDWTGTQYF. The CDR3, as DNA: TGTGCCAGCAGCCCGGACTGGACCGGGACCCAGTACTTC.

V is TRBV12-3 or TRBV12-4 and J is TRBJ1-2; no reliable D call. The CDR3 is 14 residues long. Deletions cut 2 bases from V and 1 base from J, with 8 bases between. The CDR3 protein is CASSLTPFNYGYTF. In nucleotides, the CDR3 is TGTGCCAGCAGTTTAACACCCTTTAACTATGGCTACACCTTC.

This clonotype came up a few times. The chain combines TRBV12-5 with TRBJ2-7; the match to TRBD1 covers 8 bases. Germline loops: CDR1 LGHNT, CDR2 FRNRAP. CDR3 length equals 14 residues. V was pared by 5 bases and J by 5 bases, with 8 bases of the junction left unmatched. The CDR3 spells CASGTDRGIDEQYF. Written as DNA, the CDR3 is TGTGCTAGTGGTACTGACAGGGGTATCGACGAGCAGTACTTC.

The chain uses TRBV7-9 and TRBJ2-5; 8 nucleotides match TRBD1. Losses at the gene ends were 2 bases for V and 2 bases for J; bases not matched to a gene: 4. Germline V lookup: CDR1 SEHNR, CDR2 FQNEAQ (reference sequence). This CDR3 comprises 15 residues. The CDR3 here is CASSLPGGIQETQYF. Here the CDR3 DNA reads TGTGCCAGCAGCTTACCAGGGGGCATTCAAGAGACCCAGTACTTC.

The table lists this clonotype with a few counts. The rearrangement joins TRBV3-1 to TRBJ2-1; 10 bases fit TRBD2. The CDR3 has 16 residues. Germline CDR1 LGHDT, CDR2 YNNKEL (reference sequence). With 4 bases clipped from V and 9 bases from J, the junction kept 12 bases outside the gene matches. Here the CDR3 reads CASSRIAGGRTGEQFF. CDR3 nucleotide sequence: TGTGCCAGCAGCCGGATAGCGGGGGGCCGGACCGGTGAGCAGTTCTTC.

This clonotype was found a few times. The rearrangement links TRBV6-2 or TRBV6-3 to TRBJ2-4; weak D call: TRBD2 (5 bases). V gave up 2 bases and J gave up 3 bases, with 8 bases separating them. The CDR3 length is 14 residues. Germline CDR1 is MNHEY and CDR2 is SVGEGT. The CDR3: CASSYAGSKNIQYF. CDR3 DNA: TGTGCCAGCAGTTACGCGGGCAGCAAAAACATTCAGTACTTC.

This clonotype occurred a few times. This chain connects TRBV5-1 to TRBJ2-1, with TRBD2 matching over 11 bases. The CDR3 length is 16 residues. Unmatched junction bases numbered 7, after V lost 4 bases and J lost 4 bases. Germline V CDR1 and CDR2: SGHRS, YFSETQ. The chain's CDR3 is CASSLTLAGGYNEQFF. The DNA of the CDR3 is TGCGCCAGCAGCCTAACTCTAGCGGGGGGTTACAATGAGCAGTTCTTC.

This clonotype appeared a few times. The rearrangement links TRBV4-2 to TRBJ2-3; no reliable D call. Germline loops: CDR1 LGHNA, CDR2 YNFKEQ. The CDR3 is 15 amino acids. Trimming shortened V by 1 base and J by 2 bases, and 10 bases separated the two germline ends. The CDR3 reads CASSQGRPNTDTQYF. The CDR3 bases are TGTGCCAGCAGCCAAGGAAGGCCCAACACAGATACGCAGTATTTT.

This clonotype has just a few counts. This chain uses TRBV5-1 with TRBJ2-2, with D perhaps assigned TRBD1 or TRBD2 (8 bases each). The CDR3 loop spans 17 amino acids. V was cut by 6 bases and J by 4 bases, with 22 bases left in between. Germline assignment: CDR1 SGHRS and CDR2 YFSETQ. The CDR3 reads CASKREGQAGGTGELFF. CDR3 nucleotides: TGCGCCAGCAAAAGAGAGGGACAGGCGGGAGGCACCGGGGAGCTGTTTTTT.